This is a list of T cell receptor beta chains from one sample in a study of blood T cells in healthy people across ages. TCRdb re-called the 5' RACE reads with MiXCR, one entry per CDR3 protein. The table has approximately 1,700,000 distinct CDR3 sequences, about two fifths seen once; the top ten hold 23%. The sequenced material came from blood. These receptors were taken from a human donor in good health. CDR3s include the opening cysteine and the closing phenylalanine or tryptophan. The D gene is left open where the match is weak. Size values are once, few and many counts, or a class for expanded clones, and some rows have none.

V: TRBV20-1; size: many; J: TRBJ2-7; D: NA; DNA: TGCAGCTTGTCGGGACGCTACGAGCAGTACTTC; CDR3: CSLSGRYEQYF
V: TRBV20-1; size: NA; J: TRBJ1-2; D: NA; DNA: TGCAGTGCTAGCAACACCTATGGCTACATCTTC; CDR3: CSASNTYGYIF
V: TRBV7-2; size: NA; J: TRBJ2-5; D: TRBD2; DNA: TGTGCCAGCAGCCGCTGGACTAGCGGGGCGCAAGAGACCCAGTACTTC; CDR3: CASSRWTSGAQETQYF
V: TRBV7-8; size: NA; J: TRBJ1-5; D: NA; DNA: TGTGCCAGCAGCCGTTCCCCCGGGAGGGGCGGCAATCAGCCCCAGCATTTT; CDR3: CASSRSPGRGGNQPQHF
V: TRBV2; size: NA; J: TRBJ1-1; D: NA; DNA: TGTGCCAGCAGTGAGGTTGGCCCTTCGAACACTGAAGCTTTCTTT; CDR3: CASSEVGPSNTEAFF
V: TRBV7-2; size: few; J: TRBJ1-1; D: TRBD1; DNA: TGTGCCAGCAGCTTAGCTGCAGGGGGCGCGAATACTGAAGCTTTCTTT; CDR3: CASSLAAGGANTEAFF
V: TRBV28; size: few; J: TRBJ2-4; D: TRBD1; DNA: TGTGCCAGCAGTTTAAGGGACAGGGGCAAAAACATTCAGTACTTC; CDR3: CASSLRDRGKNIQYF
V: TRBV29-1; size: few; J: TRBJ1-2; D: TRBD1; DNA: TGCAGCGCTGAGGGGCAGGGGGCGTTAGGTGGCTACACCTTC; CDR3: CSAEGQGALGGYTF
V: TRBV29-1; size: few; J: TRBJ2-5; D: NA; DNA: TGCAGCGTGTCAGGGGCCAAAATGGAGACCCAGTACTTC; CDR3: CSVSGAKMETQYF
V: TRBV20-1; size: NA; J: TRBJ2-1; D: NA; DNA: TGCAGTGCCCACCTCATCGAAGGACCCTACAATGAGCAGTTCTTC; CDR3: CSAHLIEGPYNEQFF
V: TRBV7-2; size: NA; J: TRBJ2-5; D: NA; DNA: TGTGCCAGCAGCTTAGGAATTTATGCGACCCAGTACTTC; CDR3: CASSLGIYATQYF
V: TRBV29-1; size: NA; J: TRBJ1-1; D: NA; DNA: TGCAGCGCGGCGGATACCGGGAAGAACACTGAAGCTTTCTTT; CDR3: CSAADTGKNTEAFF
V: TRBV6-1; size: NA; J: TRBJ2-1; D: NA; DNA: TGTGCCAGCACCCAGAGCTCCTACAATGAGCAGTTCTTC; CDR3: CASTQSSYNEQFF
V: TRBV2; size: NA; J: TRBJ1-5; D: NA; DNA: TGTGCCAGCAGTGTCCCGGGACACTACAATCAGCCCCAGCATTTT; CDR3: CASSVPGHYNQPQHF
V: TRBV4-3; size: few; J: TRBJ2-4; D: NA; DNA: TGCGCCAGCAGTCCAGAGCACGACATAGCCAAAAACATTCAGTACTTC; CDR3: CASSPEHDIAKNIQYF
V: TRBV29-1; size: few; J: TRBJ2-1; D: TRBD1; DNA: TGCAGCGTTGGGGACAGGGGTACTGATGAGCAGTTCTTC; CDR3: CSVGDRGTDEQFF
V: TRBV20-1; size: NA; J: TRBJ2-3; D: TRBD2; DNA: TGCAGTGCCCTAGCGGTGGGCGGGAGAACAGATACGCAGTATTTT; CDR3: CSALAVGGRTDTQYF
V: TRBV29-1; size: NA; J: TRBJ2-3; D: NA; DNA: TGCAACGTTGAAGAGGGCACAGATACGCAGTATTTT; CDR3: CNVEEGTDTQYF
V: TRBV7-6; size: NA; J: TRBJ1-1; D: NA; DNA: TGTGCCAGCAGCTTAGGTTGGAAGGGGGGCCCCTTGAACACTGAAGCTTTCTTT; CDR3: CASSLGWKGGPLNTEAFF
V: TRBV6-2/TRBV6-3; size: few; J: TRBJ2-7; D: NA; DNA: TGTGCCAGCAGTTCCCCGACAGCGGGTTACGAGCAGTACTTC; CDR3: CASSSPTAGYEQYF
V: TRBV10-2; size: NA; J: TRBJ2-7; D: NA; DNA: TGCGCCAGCAGTGAAAGCGCGTCGTACGAGCAGTACTTC; CDR3: CASSESASYEQYF
V: TRBV9; size: NA; J: TRBJ2-1; D: TRBD1; DNA: TGTGCCAGCAGCGCTACTAGGACAGGGGGAATCCATGAGCAGTTCTTC; CDR3: CASSATRTGGIHEQFF
V: TRBV7-9; size: NA; J: TRBJ2-1; D: NA; DNA: TGTGCCAGCAGCTTAGTCCCCGCGGACTACGAGCAGTTCTTC; CDR3: CASSLVPADYEQFF
V: TRBV5-1; size: NA; J: TRBJ2-7; D: NA; DNA: TGCGCCAGCAGCTTGGTGGGCAGTGGGGGAATTGAGCAGTACTTC; CDR3: CASSLVGSGGIEQYF
V: TRBV4-1; size: few; J: TRBJ2-2; D: NA; DNA: TGCGCCAGCAGGGGGGATGCCGGGGAGCTGTTTTTT; CDR3: CASRGDAGELFF
V: TRBV5-6; size: few; J: TRBJ1-1; D: NA; DNA: TGTGCCAGCAGCTGGGGACATGGTAAGGCTGAAGCTTTCTTT; CDR3: CASSWGHGKAEAFF
V: TRBV6-1; size: NA; J: TRBJ2-5; D: NA; DNA: TGTGCCAGCAGTGAAACAGGGATTATCGGGGAGACCCAGTACTTC; CDR3: CASSETGIIGETQYF
V: TRBV6-2/TRBV6-3; size: NA; J: TRBJ1-3; D: NA; DNA: TGTGCCAGCAGTCCTTCGACATTCTCTGGAAACACCATATATTTT; CDR3: CASSPSTFSGNTIYF
V: TRBV29-1; size: NA; J: TRBJ1-2; D: NA; DNA: TGCAGCGTTGAAGTACACAAGATCCACTATGGCTACACCTTC; CDR3: CSVEVHKIHYGYTF
V: TRBV7-2; size: NA; J: TRBJ2-5; D: TRBD2; DNA: TGTGCCAGCAGCGTAGCGGGGGCCCTCCAAGAGACCCAGTACTTC; CDR3: CASSVAGALQETQYF
V: TRBV25-1; size: few; J: TRBJ2-7; D: TRBD2; DNA: TGTGCCAGCACGCCCGGGCTAGCGGGTTTCTCCGAGCAGTACTTC; CDR3: CASTPGLAGFSEQYF
V: TRBV12-3/TRBV12-4; size: NA; J: TRBJ2-3; D: TRBD2; DNA: TGTGCCAGCAGTTTAAGCGGGGGGGAGAGCACAGATGCGCAGTATTTT; CDR3: CASSLSGGESTDAQYF
V: TRBV12-3/TRBV12-4; size: few; J: TRBJ2-5; D: NA; DNA: TGTGCCAGCGCCCCAGGGGTAGAGACCCAGTACTTC; CDR3: CASAPGVETQYF
V: TRBV5-1; size: few; J: TRBJ1-2; D: NA; DNA: TGCGCCAGCAGCGCCACAGGCTCTACCTATGGCTACACCTTC; CDR3: CASSATGSTYGYTF
V: TRBV30; size: few; J: TRBJ1-2; D: NA; DNA: TGTGCCTGGAGTGGTGGGAGACGCGAGAGCTATGGCTACACCTTC; CDR3: CAWSGGRRESYGYTF
V: TRBV27; size: once; J: TRBJ1-1; D: TRBD1; DNA: TGTGCCAGCAGGAGGACAGGGTATTTGCGGGTAGCTTTCTTT; CDR3: CASRRTGYLRVAFF
V: TRBV20-1; size: NA; J: TRBJ1-6; D: NA; DNA: TGCAGTGCTATCCGGGACCAACTAAATTCACCCCTCCACTTT; CDR3: CSAIRDQLNSPLHF
V: TRBV7-9; size: few; J: TRBJ1-1; D: NA; DNA: TGTGCCAGCAGTGACAGTTACACTGAAGCTTTCTTT; CDR3: CASSDSYTEAFF
V: TRBV7-9; size: NA; J: TRBJ1-1; D: NA; DNA: TGTGCCAGCTACGGGGGGCTACACAACACTGAAGCTTTCTTT; CDR3: CASYGGLHNTEAFF
V: TRBV29-1; size: NA; J: TRBJ2-1; D: NA; DNA: TGCAGCGTTCCAGGGACGGAACGCTACAATGAGCAGTTCTTC; CDR3: CSVPGTERYNEQFF
V: TRBV4-3; size: once; J: TRBJ2-6; D: NA; DNA: TGCGCCAGCGGCCAAGATCCCGGGGGGCGCATGACCTCTGGGGCCAACGTCCTGACTTTC; CDR3: CASGQDPGGRMTSGANVLTF
V: TRBV4-3; size: few; J: TRBJ2-1; D: TRBD2; DNA: TGCGCCAGCAGCCGAACTAGCGCAGGACCTTACAATGAGCAGTTCTTC; CDR3: CASSRTSAGPYNEQFF
V: TRBV4-2; size: few; J: TRBJ2-1; D: TRBD2; DNA: TGTGCCAGCAGCCGACCGGGACTAGGAATTTACAATGAGCAGTTCTTC; CDR3: CASSRPGLGIYNEQFF
V: TRBV7-2; size: NA; J: TRBJ2-1; D: TRBD2; DNA: TGTGCCAGCAGCGAAACCGGGACTAGCTACAATGAGCAGTTCTTC; CDR3: CASSETGTSYNEQFF
V: TRBV7-9; size: NA; J: TRBJ2-5; D: TRBD1; DNA: TGTGCCAGCAGCCGTCCCCTCCGGGACAGGGTTTTCCAAGAGACCCAGTACTTC; CDR3: CASSRPLRDRVFQETQYF
V: TRBV3-1; size: NA; J: TRBJ2-2; D: NA; DNA: TGTGCCAGCAGCCAAGAAGACCGGTACACCGGGGAGCTGTTTTTT; CDR3: CASSQEDRYTGELFF
V: TRBV29-1; size: NA; J: TRBJ2-5; D: NA; DNA: TGCAGCGTGGGTATAGGGTCGGAGACCCAGTACTTC; CDR3: CSVGIGSETQYF
V: TRBV20-1; size: NA; J: TRBJ2-7; D: NA; DNA: TGCAGTGCTAGTGCGGGGCTAAGCGAGCAGTACTTC; CDR3: CSASAGLSEQYF